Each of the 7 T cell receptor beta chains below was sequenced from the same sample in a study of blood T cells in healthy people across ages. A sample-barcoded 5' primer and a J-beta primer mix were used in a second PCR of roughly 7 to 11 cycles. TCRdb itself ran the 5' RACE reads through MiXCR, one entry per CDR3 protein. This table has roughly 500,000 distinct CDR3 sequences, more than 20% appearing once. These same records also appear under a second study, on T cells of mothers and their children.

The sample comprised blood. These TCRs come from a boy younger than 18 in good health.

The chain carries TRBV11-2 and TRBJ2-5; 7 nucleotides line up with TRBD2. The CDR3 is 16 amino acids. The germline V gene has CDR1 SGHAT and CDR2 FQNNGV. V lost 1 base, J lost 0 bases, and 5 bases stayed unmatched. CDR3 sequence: CASSLVGGGNQETQYF. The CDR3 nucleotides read TGTGCCAGCAGCTTAGTTGGCGGGGGTAACCAAGAGACCCAGTACTTC.

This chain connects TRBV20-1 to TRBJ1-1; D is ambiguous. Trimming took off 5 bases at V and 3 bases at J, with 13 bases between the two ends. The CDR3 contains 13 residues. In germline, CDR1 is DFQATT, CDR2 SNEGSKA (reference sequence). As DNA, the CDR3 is TGCAGTGCTCGCGCTCTTAGGGACACTGAAGCTTTCTTT. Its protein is CSARALRDTEAFF.

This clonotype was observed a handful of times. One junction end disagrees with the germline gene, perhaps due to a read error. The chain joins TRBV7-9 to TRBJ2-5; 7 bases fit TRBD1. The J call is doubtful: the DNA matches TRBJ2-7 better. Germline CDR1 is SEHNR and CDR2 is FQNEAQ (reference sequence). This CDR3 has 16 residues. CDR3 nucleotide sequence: TGTGCTAGCAGCTTAGGAAGAGGGGACAGCTCCTACGAGCAGTACTTC. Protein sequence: CASSLGRGDSSYEQYF.

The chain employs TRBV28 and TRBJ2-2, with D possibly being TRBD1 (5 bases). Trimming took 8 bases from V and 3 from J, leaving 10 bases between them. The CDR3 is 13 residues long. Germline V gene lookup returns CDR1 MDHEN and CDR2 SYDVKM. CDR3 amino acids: CASGATHTGELFF. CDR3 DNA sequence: TGTGCCAGCGGGGCTACCCACACCGGGGAGCTGTTTTTT.

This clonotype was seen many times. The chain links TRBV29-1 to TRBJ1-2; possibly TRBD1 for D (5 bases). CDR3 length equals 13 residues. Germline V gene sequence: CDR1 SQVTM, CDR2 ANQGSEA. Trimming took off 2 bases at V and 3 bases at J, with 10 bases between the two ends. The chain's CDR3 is CSVERGGYYGYTF. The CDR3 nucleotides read TGCAGCGTTGAACGTGGGGGGTACTATGGCTACACCTTC.

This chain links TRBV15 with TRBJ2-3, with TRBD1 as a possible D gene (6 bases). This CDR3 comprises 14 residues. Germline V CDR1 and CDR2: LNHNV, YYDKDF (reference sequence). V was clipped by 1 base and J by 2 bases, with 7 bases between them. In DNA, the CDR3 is TGTGCCACCAGCAGAGGACAGGACACAGATACGCAGTATTTT. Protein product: CATSRGQDTDTQYF.

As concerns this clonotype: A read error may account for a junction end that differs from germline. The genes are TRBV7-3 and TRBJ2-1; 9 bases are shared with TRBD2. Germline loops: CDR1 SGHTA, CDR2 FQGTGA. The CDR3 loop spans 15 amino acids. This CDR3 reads CASSPGTSTHNEQFF. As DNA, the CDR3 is TGTGCTAGCAGCCCGGGGACTAGCACCCACAATGAGCAGTTCTTC.